The 2 T cell receptor beta chains below come from one sample, sequenced in a study of cytomegalovirus exposure and HLA in healthy donors. Using immunoSEQ multiplex PCR, the repertoire was profiled, and TCRdb retains in-frame clones only, with some absent. The sample has under 250,000 clones, around 86% seen once. The sequenced material came from PBMCs. Every receptor here comes from a woman younger than 35 in good health and CMV-seropositive.

V is TRBV9 and J is TRBJ2-7, with D tentatively TRBD2 (6 bases). The length of the CDR3 is 17 residues. With 0 bases removed from V and 7 bases from J, the gap between germline ends came to 23 bases. The germline V gene has CDR1 SGDLS and CDR2 YYNGEE. The CDR3 nucleotides read TGTGCCAGCAGCGTAGTGGCTGCGGGACTGGGACCTGGGGAGCAGTACTTC. Protein sequence: CASSVVAAGLGPGEQYF. Supplemented by reference TRBV9 and TRBJ2-7, the full variable domain reads DSGVTQTPKHLITATGQRVTLRCSPRSGDLSVYWYQQSLDQGLQFLIQYYNGEERAKGNILERFSAQQFPDLHSELNLSSLELGDSALYFCASSVVAAGLGPGEQYFGPGTRLTVT.

The chain recombines TRBV15 with TRBJ2-7; tentative D call: TRBD2 (6 bases). Germline lookup yields CDR1 LNHNV and CDR2 YYDKDF (reference sequence). The CDR3 extends over 11 amino acids. The CDR3 DNA is TGTGCGACTGGGGGGACCTACGAGCAGTACTTC. Translation gives CATGGTYEQYF.